This TCR beta chain was sequenced for a study of T cell responses to AZD1222 COVID-19 vaccine. The table came from immunoSEQ multiplex PCR; TCRdb's copy has only in-frame clones and leaves some out. This repertoire shows some 110,000 clones, around nine tenths found once; its top ten account for roughly 1.8%. Germline lookup yields CDR1 LGHDT and CDR2 YNNKEL (reference sequence). V was shortened by 3 bases and J by 4 bases, with 13 bases between the two germline ends. This CDR3 has 15 residues. This clone was recorded once. The chain uses TRBV3-1 (or the pseudogene TRBV3-2) and TRBJ2-1; TRBD1 or TRBD2 may be the D gene (6 bases each). This TCR was recovered from an adult in good health. Sample: peripheral blood, taken on day 0 of AZD1222 vaccination. The CDR3 DNA is TGTGCCAGCAGCCACGTCGGGGGCGGATACAATGAGCAGTTCTTC. Translated, it gives CASSHVGGGYNEQFF.